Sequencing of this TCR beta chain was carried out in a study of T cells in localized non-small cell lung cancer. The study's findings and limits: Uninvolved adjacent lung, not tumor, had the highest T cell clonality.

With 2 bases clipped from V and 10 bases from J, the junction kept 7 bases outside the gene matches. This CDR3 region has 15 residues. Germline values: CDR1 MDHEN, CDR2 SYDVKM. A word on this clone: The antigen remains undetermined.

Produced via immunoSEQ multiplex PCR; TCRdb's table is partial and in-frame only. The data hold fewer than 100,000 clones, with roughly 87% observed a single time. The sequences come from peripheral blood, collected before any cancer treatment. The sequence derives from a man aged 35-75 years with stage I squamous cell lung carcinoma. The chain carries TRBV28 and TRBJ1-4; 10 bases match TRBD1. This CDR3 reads CASSLGGTGVTKLFF. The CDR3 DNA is TGTGCCAGCAGTTTAGGGGGGACAGGGGTGACAAAACTGTTTTTT. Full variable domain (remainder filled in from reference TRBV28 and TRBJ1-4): DVKVTQSSRYLVKRTGEKVFLECVQDMDHENMFWYRQDPGLGLRLIYFSYDVKMKEKGDIPEGYSVSREKKERFSLILESASTNQTSMYLCASSLGGTGVTKLFFGSGTQLSVL.